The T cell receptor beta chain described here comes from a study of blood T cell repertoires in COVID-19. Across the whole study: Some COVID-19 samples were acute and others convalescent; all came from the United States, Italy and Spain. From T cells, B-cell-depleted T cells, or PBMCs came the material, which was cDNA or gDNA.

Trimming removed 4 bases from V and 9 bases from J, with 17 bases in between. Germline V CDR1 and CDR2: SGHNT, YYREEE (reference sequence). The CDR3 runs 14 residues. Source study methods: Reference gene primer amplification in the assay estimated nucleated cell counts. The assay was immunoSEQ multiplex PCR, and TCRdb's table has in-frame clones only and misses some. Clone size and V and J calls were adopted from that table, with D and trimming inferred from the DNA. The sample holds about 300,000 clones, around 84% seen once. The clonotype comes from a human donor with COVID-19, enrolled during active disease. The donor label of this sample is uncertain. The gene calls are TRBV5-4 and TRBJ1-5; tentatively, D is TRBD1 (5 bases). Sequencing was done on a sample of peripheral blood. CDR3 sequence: CASSLDTGRGPQHF. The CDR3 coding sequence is TGTGCCAGCAGCCTCGACACGGGGCGGGGGCCCCAGCATTTT. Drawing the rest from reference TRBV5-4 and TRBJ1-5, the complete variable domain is ETGVTQSPTHLIKTRGQQVTLRCSSQSGHNTVSWYQQALGQGPQFIFQYYREEENGRGNFPPRFSGLQFPNYSSELNVNALELDDSALYLCASSLDTGRGPQHFGDGTRLSIL.